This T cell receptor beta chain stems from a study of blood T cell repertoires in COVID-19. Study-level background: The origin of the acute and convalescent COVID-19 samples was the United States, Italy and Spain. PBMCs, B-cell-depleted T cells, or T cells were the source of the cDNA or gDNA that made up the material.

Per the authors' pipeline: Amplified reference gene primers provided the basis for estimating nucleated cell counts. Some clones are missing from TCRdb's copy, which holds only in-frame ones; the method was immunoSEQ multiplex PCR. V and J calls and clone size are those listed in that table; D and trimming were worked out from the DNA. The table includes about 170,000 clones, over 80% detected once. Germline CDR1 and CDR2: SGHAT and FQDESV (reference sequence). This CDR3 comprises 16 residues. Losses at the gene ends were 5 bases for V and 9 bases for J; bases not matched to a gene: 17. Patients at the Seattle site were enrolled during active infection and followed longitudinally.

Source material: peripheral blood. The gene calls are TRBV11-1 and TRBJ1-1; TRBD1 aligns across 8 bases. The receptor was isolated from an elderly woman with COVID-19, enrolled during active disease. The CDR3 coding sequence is TGTGCCAGCAGCCCTGAAGGGACAGGAACTTGGTCCCAAGCTTTCTTT. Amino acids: CASSPEGTGTWSQAFF.